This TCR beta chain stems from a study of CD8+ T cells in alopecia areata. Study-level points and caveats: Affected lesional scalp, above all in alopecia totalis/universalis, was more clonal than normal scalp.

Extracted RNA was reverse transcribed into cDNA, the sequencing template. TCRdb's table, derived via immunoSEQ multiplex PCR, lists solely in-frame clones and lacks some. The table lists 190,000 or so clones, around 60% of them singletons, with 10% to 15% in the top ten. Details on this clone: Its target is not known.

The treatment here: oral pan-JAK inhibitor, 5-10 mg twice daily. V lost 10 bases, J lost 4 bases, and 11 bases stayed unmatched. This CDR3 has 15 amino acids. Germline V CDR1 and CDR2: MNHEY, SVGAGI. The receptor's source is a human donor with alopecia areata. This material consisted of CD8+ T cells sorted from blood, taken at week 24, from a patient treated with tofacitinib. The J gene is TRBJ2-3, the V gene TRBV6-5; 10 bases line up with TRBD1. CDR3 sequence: CATAVGQGRSDTQYF. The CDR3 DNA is TGTGCCACCGCCGTGGGACAGGGGAGATCAGATACGCAGTATTTT.